Presented here are 26 T cell receptor beta chains from one specimen sequenced in a study of CD4 T cells in relation to SARS-CoV-2 and coronaviruses (dated by TCRdb to the early 2020s). The receptor library was made with the immunoSEQ multiplex PCR assay. The clones in this table, taken by TCRdb from immuneACCESS, are in-frame only. Not every clone is retained; where verified, under half of the shortfall comes from an unresolved V gene, and the cause of the rest is unknown. The sample contains under 90,000 clones, over 85% of them found a single time. The ten largest make up approximately 0.2% of the sample. CD4+ T cells from unexposed donors were collected before the COVID-19 pandemic (2011-2018). The sequencing sample was made of naive CD4+ T cells from PBMCs. The cell subset or site tag for this specimen amounts to: naive CD4+ T cells isolated by negative enrichment. All receptors derive from a human donor in good health.

The chain employs TRBV28 and TRBJ1-5; the D is unclear. The V end was cut by 5 bases, the J end by 9 bases, with 17 bases between. The CDR3 extends over 14 amino acids. Germline V gene lookup returns CDR1 MDHEN and CDR2 SYDVKM. The CDR3 DNA follows: TGTGCCAGCAGTCGCGCGCTGGGGTTTTCGCCCCAGCATTTT. Protein product: CASSRALGFSPQHF.

CDR3 nucleotides: TGTGCCAGCAGCTTAGACAGGGAGTACGGCTACACCTTC. Amino acids: CASSLDREYGYTF. The chain recombines TRBV5-4 with TRBJ1-2, with 7 positions matching TRBD1. The germline CDR1 and CDR2 sequences are SGHNT and YYREEE (reference sequence). The J segment lost 8 bases and the V segment lost 2 bases, leaving 6 bases of the junction unmatched. The CDR3 spans 13 residues.

This chain connects TRBV30 to TRBJ2-3; 11 nucleotides match TRBD2. The germline gives CDR1 GTSNPN, CDR2 SVGIG (reference sequence). The CDR3 runs 13 residues. J was trimmed by 6 bases and V by 5 bases; bases with no gene match: 4. The CDR3 protein is CAWGLAGGDTQYF. The CDR3 nucleotides are TGTGCCTGGGGTTTAGCGGGAGGGGATACGCAGTATTTT. The full variable domain, completed using reference TRBV30 and TRBJ2-3, is SQTIHQWPATLVQPVGSPLSLECTVEGTSNPNLYWYRQAAGRGLQLLFYSVGIGQISSEVPQNLSASRPQDRQFILSSKKLLLSDSGFYLCAWGLAGGDTQYFGPGTRLTVL.

This chain uses TRBV2 with TRBJ2-3, with TRBD2 identical over 14 bases. The CDR3 loop spans 15 amino acids. CDR1 is SNHLY, CDR2 FYNNEI, per germline. Trimming at V came to 6 bases and at J to 5 bases, leaving 4 bases not matched to a gene. CDR3 amino acids: CASSGLAGGGDTQYF. CDR3 nucleotides: TGTGCCAGCAGCGGACTAGCGGGAGGTGGAGATACGCAGTATTTT. Full variable domain (missing parts from reference TRBV2 and TRBJ2-3): EPEVTQTPSHQVTQMGQEVILRCVPISNHLYFYWYRQILGQKVEFLVSFYNNEISEKSEIFDDQFSVERPDGSNFTLKIRSTKLEDSAMYFCASSGLAGGGDTQYFGPGTRLTVL.

This clone appeared once. J is TRBJ2-7 and V is TRBV19, with D possibly matching TRBD2 (6 bases). The CDR3 totals 14 residues. The germline V and J ends were trimmed by 4 bases and 5 bases, with 15 bases remaining between them. Germline values: CDR1 LNHDA, CDR2 SQIVND (reference sequence). The CDR3 here is CASSRGRGPDEQYF. The CDR3 nucleotides are TGTGCCAGTAGTAGAGGGCGGGGTCCCGACGAGCAGTACTTC.

V is TRBV30 and J is TRBJ1-3, with a possible D match to TRBD1 (5 bases). Germline CDR1 is GTSNPN and CDR2 is SVGIG (reference sequence). This CDR3 comprises 15 residues. V lost 2 bases and J lost 2, with 13 bases in between. For the CDR3, the DNA is TGTGCCTGGAGTCTTCGGGGCTTTCCTGGAAACACCATATATTTT. Amino acids: CAWSLRGFPGNTIYF. The entire variable domain, with the rest obtained from reference TRBV30 and TRBJ1-3, is as follows: SQTIHQWPATLVQPVGSPLSLECTVEGTSNPNLYWYRQAAGRGLQLLFYSVGIGQISSEVPQNLSASRPQDRQFILSSKKLLLSDSGFYLCAWSLRGFPGNTIYFGEGSWLTVV.

The V gene is TRBV30, the J gene TRBJ1-5; D is unclear. CDR3 size: 16 residues. Looked up from germline, CDR1 is GTSNPN and CDR2 is SVGIG (reference sequence). Trimming left V 2 bases short and J 2 bases short, with 16 bases between. The CDR3 DNA sequence: TGTGCCTGGAGTAGGAAGGGCCACCTACGCAATCAGCCCCAGCATTTT. It yields the protein CAWSRKGHLRNQPQHF.

This clone was counted a single time. This chain connects TRBV9 to TRBJ2-2; TRBD2 is a possible D gene (6 bases). V lost 4 bases, J lost 6 bases, and 13 bases lay in between. CDR3 length: 14 amino acids. CDR1 and CDR2 from the germline V gene are SGDLS and YYNGEE. CDR3 amino acids: CASSPYSGAGELFF. The CDR3 DNA sequence: TGTGCCAGCAGCCCATATAGCGGAGCCGGGGAGCTGTTTTTT. The variable domain in full, with the rest retrieved from reference TRBV9 and TRBJ2-2, is DSGVTQTPKHLITATGQRVTLRCSPRSGDLSVYWYQQSLDQGLQFLIQYYNGEERAKGNILERFSAQQFPDLHSELNLSSLELGDSALYFCASSPYSGAGELFFGEGSRLTVL.

The rearrangement links TRBV28 to TRBJ1-4; TRBD1 matches 9 bases. V was pared by 5 bases and J by 5 bases, with 6 bases of the junction left unmatched. Germline V lookup: CDR1 MDHEN, CDR2 SYDVKM. The CDR3 runs to 15 residues. The CDR3 DNA follows: TGTGCCAGCAGTGCGCCGGGACAGGGCAATGAAAAACTGTTTTTT. It specifies CASSAPGQGNEKLFF.

The chain links TRBV3-1 (or the pseudogene TRBV3-2) to TRBJ2-7; TRBD1 matches at 8 bases. V lost 1 base and J lost 0; bases outside the gene matches: 5. Germline loops: CDR1 LGHDT, CDR2 YNNKEL (reference sequence). This CDR3 has 16 amino acids. The CDR3 protein is CASSQAWTGLSYEQYF. In nucleotides, the CDR3 is TGTGCCAGCAGCCAAGCTTGGACAGGGCTCTCCTACGAGCAGTACTTC.

V usage is TRBV6-6 and J usage is TRBJ2-2, with 7 bases aligning to TRBD1. J gave up 14 bases and V 0 bases, and 9 bases lay outside the gene matches. This CDR3 region has 14 residues. Germline V lookup: CDR1 MNHNY, CDR2 SVGAGI (reference sequence). CDR3 loop: CASSYSDLWDSLFF. CDR3 nucleotides: TGTGCCAGCAGTTACTCGGATCTGTGGGACAGCCTGTTTTTT.

The chain combines TRBV9 with TRBJ2-5; TRBD1 might be the D (6 bases). CDR3 length: 15 residues. Trimming took 0 bases from V and 5 from J, leaving 14 bases between them. CDR1 and CDR2 (germline): SGDLS, YYNGEE. CDR3: CASSVEGHPQETQYF. The CDR3 nucleotides read TGTGCCAGCAGCGTAGAGGGACACCCACAGGAGACCCAGTACTTC.

The CDR3: CASSQVDRGQPQHF. In DNA, the CDR3 is TGTGCCAGCAGCCAAGTAGACAGGGGACAGCCCCAGCATTTT. The V call is TRBV3-1 (or the pseudogene TRBV3-2), the J call TRBJ1-5, with 8 bases identical to TRBD1. The germline gives CDR1 LGHDT, CDR2 YNNKEL (reference sequence). V lost 1 base and J lost 7; bases outside the gene matches: 3. The CDR3 has 14 residues.

This clone appeared once. This rearrangement joins TRBV7-9 to TRBJ2-5, with a tentative D call TRBD2 (7 bases). CDR1 SEHNR and CDR2 FQNEAQ come from the germline V gene (reference sequence). This CDR3 contains 15 residues. The V end was cut by 3 bases, the J end by 2 bases, with 13 bases between. CDR3 nucleotide sequence: TGTGCCAGCAGCTTGTTACAGGGAGGGCAAGAGACCCAGTACTTC. It yields the protein CASSLLQGGQETQYF.

This clone was detected only once. The chain uses TRBV7-2 and TRBJ2-3; 8 bases map to TRBD2. The CDR3 length is 13 residues. Germline lookup yields CDR1 SGHTA and CDR2 FQGNSA. The J segment lost 2 bases and the V segment lost 8 bases, leaving 3 bases of the junction unmatched. In DNA, the CDR3 is TGTGCCAGCGGCGGGGGGCCCACAGATACGCAGTATTTT. This gives the protein CASGGGPTDTQYF.

The chain recombines TRBV28 with TRBJ2-6; D unclear. This CDR3 region has 15 residues. Germline V gene data show CDR1 as MDHEN and CDR2 as SYDVKM. Deletions cut 2 bases from V and 4 bases from J, with 9 bases between. In nucleotides, the CDR3 is TGTGCCAGCAGTTTAGCCTGGGGAGGGGCCAACGTCCTGACTTTC. This gives the protein CASSLAWGGANVLTF.

The chain recombines TRBV3-1 (or the pseudogene TRBV3-2) with TRBJ2-6, with 8 bases identical to TRBD2. Germline V gives CDR1 LGHDT, CDR2 YNNKEL (reference sequence). This CDR3 has 14 residues. V shed 1 base, J shed 11 bases, and the junction held 4 bases outside the gene matches. The chain's CDR3 is CASSQGTSLDVLTF. The CDR3 DNA reads TGTGCCAGCAGCCAAGGGACTAGCCTTGACGTCCTGACTTTC.

The gene calls are TRBV6-1 and TRBJ1-5; 7 bases match TRBD1. Per germline, CDR1 MNHNS and CDR2 SASEGT. The CDR3 is made up of 16 amino acids. After removal of 2 bases from V and 2 bases from J, the junction contained 6 bases not matched to a gene. CDR3 sequence: CASSEILTGGNQPQHF. DNA of the CDR3: TGTGCCAGCAGTGAAATATTAACAGGGGGCAATCAGCCCCAGCATTTT.

The table lists this clone with a count of one. CDR3 DNA sequence: TGCGCCAGCAGCTTGTCGGCAGGGGCGGGGCAGCCCCAGCATTTT. This gives the protein CASSLSAGAGQPQHF. This chain connects TRBV5-1 to TRBJ1-5; D perhaps matches TRBD1 (6 bases). V dropped 1 base and J dropped 7 bases, with 15 bases sitting between them. Germline V gene lookup returns CDR1 SGHRS and CDR2 YFSETQ. The CDR3 is 15 amino acids.

This chain uses TRBV7-2 with TRBJ2-5; a possible D gene is TRBD2 (5 bases). V shed 5 bases and J shed 7 bases, with 8 bases lying between them. The CDR3 is made up of 11 amino acids. Per germline, CDR1 SGHTA and CDR2 FQGNSA. CDR3 bases: TGTGCCAGCAGCACGAGCGGGACCCAGTACTTC. Its protein product is CASSTSGTQYF.

V is TRBV28 and J is TRBJ1-2; D call uncertain. The CDR3 is 11 residues long. Germline CDR1 is MDHEN and CDR2 is SYDVKM. Trimming pared 3 bases from V and 8 bases from J, leaving 7 bases between. CDR3 loop: CASSFSGGYTF. In nucleotides, the CDR3 is TGTGCCAGCAGTTTTAGCGGCGGCTACACCTTC.

This sequence joins TRBV18 and TRBJ1-1, with D possibly matching TRBD1 (5 bases). Trimming pared 8 bases from V and 0 bases from J, leaving 10 bases between. The CDR3 extends over 13 amino acids. Per germline, CDR1 KGHSH and CDR2 LQKENI. The CDR3 here is CASLGDLNTEAFF. DNA for the CDR3: TGTGCCAGCCTAGGGGACCTGAACACTGAAGCTTTCTTT.

The chain uses TRBV7-8 and TRBJ1-4; 9 nucleotides align to TRBD1. CDR1 is SGHVS, CDR2 FQNEAQ, per germline. There are 14 residues in the CDR3. Unmatched junction bases numbered 5, after V lost 5 bases and J lost 7 bases. The CDR3 here is CASSAGQGPEKLFF. DNA for the CDR3: TGTGCCAGCAGCGCCGGACAGGGGCCTGAAAAACTGTTTTTT.

The chain recombines TRBV19 with TRBJ1-2; 9 bases agree with TRBD1. The CDR3 consists of 16 residues. The ends lost 5 bases at V and 6 bases at J; junction bases unmatched: 13. Germline V CDR1 and CDR2: LNHDA, SQIVND (reference sequence). CDR3 protein: CASSPYGTGGDNGYTF. As DNA, the CDR3 is TGTGCCAGTAGTCCGTACGGAACAGGGGGCGATAATGGCTACACCTTC.

The rearrangement uses TRBV18 and TRBJ2-3; D perhaps matches TRBD1 (6 bases). The germline V gene encodes CDR1 KGHSH and CDR2 LQKENI. This CDR3 has 14 residues. V shed 3 bases and J shed 2 bases, with 9 bases lying between them. CDR3 loop: CASSPSGDTDTQYF. CDR3 sequence (DNA): TGTGCCAGCTCACCCTCAGGGGACACAGATACGCAGTATTTT.

The chain links TRBV10-3 to TRBJ1-5; the match to TRBD1 covers 7 bases. There are 13 residues in the CDR3. Trimming took 7 bases from V and 4 from J; bases not matched to a gene: 4. Per the germline V gene, CDR1 is ENHRY and CDR2 is SYGVKD. CDR3 DNA: TGTGCCATCAACGACAGGGAGAATCAGCCCCAGCATTTT. The encoded protein is CAINDRENQPQHF.